This T cell receptor beta chain was identified during a study of blood T cell repertoires in COVID-19. Study in general: In each case, the material was cDNA or gDNA derived from T cells, B-cell-depleted T cells, or PBMCs.

Germline CDR1 and CDR2: SGHTA and FQGNSA. This CDR3 contains 17 residues. V trimming: 5 bases; J trimming: 6 bases; junction bases outside the gene matches: 13. The cohort comprised adults aged 18 to 89 years residing in approximately 25 US areas. Generated by immunoSEQ multiplex PCR, the TCRdb table keeps only in-frame clones and is missing some. The sample contains about 200,000 clones, around 92% of which appear only once. Specimen: PBMCs or T cells enriched from blood (not recorded which). The TCR originated in a woman in her thirties with acute COVID-19. The chain has TRBV7-2 and TRBJ2-5, with TRBD1 matching 12 bases. The CDR3 nucleotides read TGTGCCAGCAGCAACGCCGGGACAGGGGGCGCGATAAAGACCCAGTACTTC. Protein sequence: CASSNAGTGGAIKTQYF.